One sample yielded the 21 T cell receptor beta chains listed below, sequenced in a study of beta chain features in type 1 diabetes. Expressed TCRB transcripts were sequenced after all isolated RNA was converted to cDNA. Profiled with immunoSEQ multiplex PCR; TCRdb holds only in-frame clones, not every one. The sample lists hundreds of thousands of clones, around an eighth occurring once. Whole-study results and caveats: Type 1 diabetes patients had TCRB CDR3s that were shorter (moderately but significantly so) in all four CD4+ subsets.

For these receptors, no antigen is known. Material for sequencing was naive CD4+ T cells from blood. The receptors were gathered from a man aged 18 to 29 with type 1 diabetes.

V gene TRBV7-9 combines with J gene TRBJ2-1; no reliable D call. Trimming left V 3 bases short and J 5 bases short, with 8 bases between. The CDR3 sequence is 13 residues long. Germline CDR1 is SEHNR and CDR2 is FQNEAQ (reference sequence). CDR3 sequence reads: CASSLGQNNEQFF. The CDR3 coding sequence is TGTGCCAGCAGCTTGGGCCAGAACAATGAGCAGTTCTTC.

This clone turned up a few times. The gene calls are TRBV6-1 and TRBJ1-2; D may be TRBD1 (5 bases). The germline V gene has CDR1 MNHNS and CDR2 SASEGT. Trimming pared 4 bases from V and 0 bases from J, leaving 15 bases between. The CDR3 is 16 residues long. CDR3 protein: CASSGQWPQANYGYTF. The CDR3 DNA sequence: TGTGCCAGCAGTGGTCAGTGGCCACAGGCTAACTATGGCTACACCTTC.

V usage is TRBV6-5 and J usage is TRBJ2-3; TRBD2 aligns across 7 bases. The germline CDR1 and CDR2 sequences are MNHEY and SVGAGI. The junction had 5 bases not matched to a gene; V was cut back by 0 bases and J by 2 bases. CDR3 length: 16 amino acids. CDR3 DNA sequence: TGTGCCAGCAGTTACTCGGGGGGACTACTCACAGATACGCAGTATTTT. Its translation is CASSYSGGLLTDTQYF.

This clone was seen more than once but under ten times. This chain uses TRBV5-6 with TRBJ2-7, with 7 bases matching TRBD1. This CDR3 is 13 amino acids long. Germline CDR1 reads SGHDT; CDR2 reads YYEEEE. J gave up 4 bases and V 1 base, and 2 bases lay outside the gene matches. CDR3 loop: CASSLPTGYEQYF. The CDR3 DNA sequence: TGTGCCAGCAGCTTGCCGACAGGGTACGAGCAGTACTTC.

Turning to this clone: Other nucleotide sequences from this sample produce the same CDR3. The CDR3 sequence is CSASGQETQYF. As DNA, the CDR3 is TGCAGTGCTAGTGGGCAAGAGACCCAGTACTTC. The V and J genes are TRBV20-1 and TRBJ2-5, with unresolved D. CDR3 length equals 11 residues. Germline lookup yields CDR1 DFQATT and CDR2 SNEGSKA (reference sequence). Deletions cut 3 bases from V and 2 bases from J, with 4 bases between.

This chain joins TRBV29-1 and TRBJ2-1; tentatively, D is TRBD1 (5 bases). CDR3 length: 14 amino acids. Germline V gene sequence: CDR1 SQVTM, CDR2 ANQGSEA. Trimming shortened V by 4 bases and J by 5 bases, and 15 bases separated the two germline ends. CDR3 coding DNA: TGCAGCGTTGCCGTGACAGCGTCTGACAATGAGCAGTTCTTC. Its protein is CSVAVTASDNEQFF.

V is TRBV2 and J is TRBJ2-3; TRBD2 agrees at 7 bases. From germline, CDR1 is SNHLY and CDR2 FYNNEI. V trimming: 5 bases; J trimming: 0 bases; junction bases outside the gene matches: 2. This CDR3 spans 14 amino acids. CDR3 nucleotide sequence: TGTGCCAGCAGTAGCGGGGAAAGCACAGATACGCAGTATTTT. Its translation is CASSSGESTDTQYF.

The V call is TRBV6-5, the J call TRBJ1-2; D gene ambiguous. The germline V gene encodes CDR1 MNHEY and CDR2 SVGAGI. V shed 2 bases and J shed 2 bases, with 12 bases lying between them. This CDR3 spans 15 amino acids. CDR3 protein: CASSYDNAGNYGYTF. CDR3 in DNA: TGTGCCAGCAGTTACGACAACGCGGGGAACTATGGCTACACCTTC.

V is TRBV2 and J is TRBJ1-1; D unresolved. This CDR3 has 15 amino acids. The germline gives CDR1 SNHLY, CDR2 FYNNEI. Trimming cost V 6 bases and J 3 bases, with 17 bases left between them. CDR3 residues: CASSVLMLADTEAFF. The DNA of the CDR3 is TGTGCCAGCAGCGTACTCATGTTGGCGGACACTGAAGCTTTCTTT.

The chain recombines TRBV4-1 with TRBJ1-1; D perhaps matches TRBD1 (6 bases). The germline V and J ends were trimmed by 11 bases and 5 bases, with 24 bases remaining between them. The germline V gene has CDR1 MGHRA and CDR2 YSYEKL. The CDR3 covers 15 residues. The CDR3 coding sequence is TGCGCCCCGCCGGGACCGACAGGTGGGCGAACTGAAGCTTTCTTT. Translating gives CAPPGPTGGRTEAFF.

The gene calls are TRBV11-2 and TRBJ1-4, with D possibly being TRBD1 (6 bases). CDR1 and CDR2 from the germline V gene are SGHAT and FQNNGV. V lost 5 bases, J lost 8 bases, and 18 bases lay in between. This CDR3 has 15 residues. In DNA form, the CDR3 reads TGTGCCAGCAGCCCTCTGGGGGGCGGTGTGGAAAAACTGTTTTTT. Protein product: CASSPLGGGVEKLFF.

J is TRBJ2-7 and V is TRBV2; TRBD1 is a possible D gene (5 bases). Per germline, CDR1 SNHLY and CDR2 FYNNEI. V was clipped by 7 bases and J by 4 bases, with 14 bases between them. The CDR3 loop spans 13 amino acids. DNA for the CDR3: TGTGCCAGCACGGTCAGGGATGATTACGAGCAGTACTTC. This codes for CASTVRDDYEQYF. The full variable domain, its missing parts supplied by reference TRBV2 and TRBJ2-7, is EPEVTQTPSHQVTQMGQEVILRCVPISNHLYFYWYRQILGQKVEFLVSFYNNEISEKSEIFDDQFSVERPDGSNFTLKIRSTKLEDSAMYFCASTVRDDYEQYFGPGTRLTVT.

Written as DNA, the CDR3 is TGTGCCAGCAGCGCAGGGACGCACTATGGCTACACCTTC. This codes for CASSAGTHYGYTF. The chain employs TRBV9 and TRBJ1-2; D is possibly TRBD1 (5 bases). Germline-derived CDR1 and CDR2 are SGDLS and YYNGEE. Trimming pared 3 bases from V and 3 bases from J, leaving 9 bases between. This CDR3 is 13 amino acids long.

The DNA for the CDR3 is TGCAGCGCTCTGGGACAGCTCTACGAGCAGTACTTC. This gives the protein CSALGQLYEQYF. The chain links TRBV29-1 to TRBJ2-7, with 7 bases fitting TRBD1. Germline CDR1 is SQVTM and CDR2 is ANQGSEA. The length of the CDR3 is 12 residues. The V segment lost 7 bases and the J segment 3 bases; nucleotides outside the gene matches: 6.

In its sample, this clone was seen a few times. The chain has TRBV29-1 and TRBJ1-3, with D uncertain. The CDR3 covers 13 residues. Per the germline V gene, CDR1 is SQVTM and CDR2 is ANQGSEA. The V gene lost 1 base and the J gene lost 4 bases, with 8 bases spanning the gap. CDR3 in DNA: TGCAGCGTTGAAGTTTCTGAGGGAAACACCATATATTTT. Translation gives CSVEVSEGNTIYF.

This clone was counted between two and nine times. DNA of the CDR3: TGCGCCAGCAGCTTGCACACCTCCTACGAGCAGTACTTC. It yields the protein CASSLHTSYEQYF. The chain recombines TRBV5-1 with TRBJ2-7; D remains ambiguous. Germline V CDR1 and CDR2: SGHRS, YFSETQ. The V end was cut by 1 base, the J end by 0 bases, with 5 bases between. The CDR3 runs to 13 residues.

The genes are TRBV6-1 and TRBJ1-1; possible D gene TRBD1, 5 bases. This CDR3 contains 15 residues. V dropped 5 bases and J dropped 1 base, with 14 bases sitting between them. From germline, CDR1 is MNHNS and CDR2 SASEGT. The CDR3 coding sequence is TGTGCCAGCAGTCGCCAGGGTAAGGGGAACACTGAAGCTTTCTTT. It specifies CASSRQGKGNTEAFF.

The chain is built from TRBV5-1 and TRBJ2-5; TRBD1 or TRBD2 may be the D gene (6 bases each). The CDR3 length is 15 residues. Germline V gene sequence: CDR1 SGHRS, CDR2 YFSETQ. V was pared by 0 bases and J by 1 base, with 10 bases between. This CDR3 reads CASSLDGGSQETQYF. CDR3 coding DNA: TGCGCCAGCAGCTTGGACGGGGGCAGCCAAGAGACCCAGTACTTC.

The J gene is TRBJ1-1, the V gene TRBV18, with TRBD1 identical over 9 bases. Losses at the gene ends were 3 bases for V and 4 bases for J; bases not matched to a gene: 18. Germline V gene data show CDR1 as KGHSH and CDR2 as LQKENI. The CDR3 length is 19 residues. The CDR3 nucleotides read TGTGCCAGCTCACCGCCGGGACAGGGAATCCCGAATGTTGGCACTGAAGCTTTCTTT. Translating it yields CASSPPGQGIPNVGTEAFF.

The chain recombines TRBV29-1 with TRBJ2-7; no clear D. Germline V gene data show CDR1 as SQVTM and CDR2 as ANQGSEA. V was cut by 5 bases and J by 2 bases, with 13 bases left in between. The CDR3 spans 13 residues. The CDR3 DNA reads TGCAGCGTTACTCTATACCCCGCCTACGAGCAGTACTTC. It is translated as CSVTLYPAYEQYF.

This clone was counted between two and nine times. The genes are TRBV6-5 and TRBJ2-5, with D hard to call. The V gene lost 4 bases and the J gene lost 5 bases, with 8 bases spanning the gap. CDR3 length: 12 amino acids. Per germline, CDR1 MNHEY and CDR2 SVGAGI. CDR3 in amino acids: CASSSNTETQYF. Written as DNA, the CDR3 is TGTGCCAGCAGTTCCAACACGGAGACCCAGTACTTC.